This T cell receptor beta chain derives from a study of response to subunit inactivated influenza vaccine (dated by TCRdb to 2016 to 2018). In the study overall: To follow how T cells responded to a trivalent subunit inactivated influenza vaccine, the researchers relied on deep quantitative profiling of the T cell receptor repertoire.

As to this clonotype: The target of this receptor is not known. Base qualities are not provided; no much larger clone lies one nucleotide away.

Receptor amplification or capture employed RT-PCR. The listed sequencing device is Illumina HiSeq 2500. TCRdb trimmed the raw reads at Q25, called clones with MiXCR and kept productive beta chains. Each CDR3 protein appears once, grouped with its most common genes and DNA. The sample has about 480,000 distinct CDR3 sequences on record, 10% to 15% of them singletons. The top ten clones comprise around 13% of the sample. The time point label of this sample denotes: 45 days after influenza vaccine administration. General study outcomes and caveats: According to the authors, only a limited number of new T cells may be recruited by each seasonal influenza vaccination.

Including the terminal cysteine and phenylalanine, the CDR3 comprises 16 residues. The DNA shown is the 48-base CDR3, in frame from base 1. CDR1 is given as DFQATT and CDR2 as SNEGSKA, both from the germline V gene (reference sequence). At the junction V is shortened by 3 bases and J by 3 bases, with 21 bases in between. The source material was PBMCs from blood, sampled roughly 48 days after vaccination. The rearrangement joined TRBV20-1 to TRBJ2-7; the D gene could be either TRBD1 or TRBD2, each agreeing at 5 bases. The sequence derives from a man in his fifties or sixties who received an inactivated influenza vaccine. Donor details come from another sample of the same person, matched by shared clones. The nucleotides read TGCAGTGCTAGGGGGCTCGGGACGGGATCCCTCTACGAGCAGTACTTC. Protein translation: CSARGLGTGSLYEQYF.